The TCR beta chain described here comes from a study of T cell clones after liver transplantation. Germline V gene lookup returns CDR1 MNHEY and CDR2 SMNVEV (reference sequence). This CDR3 is built from 13 residues. Trimming took off 5 bases at V and 8 bases at J, with 13 bases between the two ends. Profiling relied on immunoSEQ multiplex PCR, and the TCRdb table lists in-frame clones only, not all of them. The sample has 12,000 to 15,000 clones; approximately 81% are singletons. For this clone: Its antigen remains unidentified.

Overall study results and limits: Rather than being deleted, graft donor-reactive T cells may have moved into the graft. Donor-reactive sequences fell more than third party-reactive ones, suggesting partial deletion. Small, mixed patient groups and varying post-transplant times limit these conclusions.

The V call is TRBV27, the J call TRBJ2-1, with TRBD2 as a possible D gene (6 bases). Source: CD8+ T cells from blood, taken around 50 months after liver transplant. The receptor was isolated from a human patient who received a liver transplant. Some T cells may be supplied by the graft donor. The CDR3, as DNA: TGTGCCAGCAGTCTTTCGCGGAGGGATGAGCAGTTCTTC. Its translation: CASSLSRRDEQFF.